The clone carrying this T cell receptor beta chain was observed once. This entry is derived from a study of cytomegalovirus exposure and HLA in healthy donors. This CDR3 spans 13 amino acids. Germline CDR1 reads SQVTM; CDR2 reads ANQGSEA. The ends lost 6 bases at V and 2 bases at J; junction bases unmatched: 6. TCRdb's copy holds only in-frame clones and misses some; the assay was immunoSEQ multiplex PCR. This table has 140,000 or so clones, roughly 90% appearing once. The donors were members of the validation cohort comprising some 130 subjects, separate from the approximately 710-subject first cohort.

This TCR was recovered from a young man in good health and CMV-seropositive. The chain employs TRBV29-1 and TRBJ1-1, with 7 bases identical to TRBD1. Sequencing input: PBMCs. The CDR3 sequence is CSVPGGSNTEAFF. CDR3 sequence (DNA): TGCAGCGTCCCAGGGGGGAGTAACACTGAAGCTTTCTTT.